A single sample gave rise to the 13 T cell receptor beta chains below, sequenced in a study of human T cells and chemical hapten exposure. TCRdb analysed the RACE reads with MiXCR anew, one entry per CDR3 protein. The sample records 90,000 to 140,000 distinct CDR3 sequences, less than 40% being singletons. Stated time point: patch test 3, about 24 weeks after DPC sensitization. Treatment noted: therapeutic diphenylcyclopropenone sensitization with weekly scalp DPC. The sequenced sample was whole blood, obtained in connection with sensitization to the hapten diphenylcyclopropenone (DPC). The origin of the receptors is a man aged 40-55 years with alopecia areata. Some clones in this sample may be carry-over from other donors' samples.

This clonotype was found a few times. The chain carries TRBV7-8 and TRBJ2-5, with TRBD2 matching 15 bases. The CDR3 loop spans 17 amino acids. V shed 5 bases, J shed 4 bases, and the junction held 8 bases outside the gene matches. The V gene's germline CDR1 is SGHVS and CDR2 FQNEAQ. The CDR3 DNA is TGTGCCAGCAGCCACGGACTAGCGGGAGGGCCTAGAGAGACCCAGTACTTC. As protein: CASSHGLAGGPRETQYF.

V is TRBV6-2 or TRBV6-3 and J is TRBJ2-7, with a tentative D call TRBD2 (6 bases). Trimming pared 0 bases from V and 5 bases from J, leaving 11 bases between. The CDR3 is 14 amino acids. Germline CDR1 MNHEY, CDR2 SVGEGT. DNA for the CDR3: TGTGCCAGCAGTTACTCGGCTTCGGGGGACGAGCAGTACTTC. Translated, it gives CASSYSASGDEQYF.

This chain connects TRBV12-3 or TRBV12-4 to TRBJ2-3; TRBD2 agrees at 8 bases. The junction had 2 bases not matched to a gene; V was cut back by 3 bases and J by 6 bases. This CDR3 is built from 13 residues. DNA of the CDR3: TGTGCCAGCAGTTTCCGGGGGGGGGATACGCAGTATTTT. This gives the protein CASSFRGGDTQYF.

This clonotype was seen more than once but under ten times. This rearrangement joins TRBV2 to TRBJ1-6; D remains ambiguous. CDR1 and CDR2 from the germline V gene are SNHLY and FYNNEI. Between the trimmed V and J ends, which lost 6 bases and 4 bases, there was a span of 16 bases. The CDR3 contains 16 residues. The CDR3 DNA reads TGTGCCAGCAGGGAGGACCAGAGCCTTTATAATTCACCCCTCCACTTT. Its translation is CASREDQSLYNSPLHF.

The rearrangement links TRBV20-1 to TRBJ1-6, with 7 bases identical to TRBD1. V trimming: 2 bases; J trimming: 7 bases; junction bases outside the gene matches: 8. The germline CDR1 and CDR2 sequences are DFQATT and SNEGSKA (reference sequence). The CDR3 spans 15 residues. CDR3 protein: CSARQTGLKNSPLHF. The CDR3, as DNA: TGCAGTGCTAGACAGACAGGGTTGAAGAATTCACCCCTCCACTTT.

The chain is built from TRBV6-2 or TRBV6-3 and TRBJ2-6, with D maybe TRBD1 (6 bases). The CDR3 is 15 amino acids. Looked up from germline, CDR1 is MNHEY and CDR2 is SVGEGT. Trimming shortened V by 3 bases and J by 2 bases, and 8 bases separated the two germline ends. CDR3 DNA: TGTGCCAGCAGTTATGGGGGCGCTGGGGCCAACGTCCTGACTTTC. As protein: CASSYGGAGANVLTF.

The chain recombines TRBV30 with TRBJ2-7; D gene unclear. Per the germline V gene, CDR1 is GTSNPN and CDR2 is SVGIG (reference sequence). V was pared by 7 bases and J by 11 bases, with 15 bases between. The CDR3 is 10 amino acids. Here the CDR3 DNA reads TGTGCCTCCAGCCCAACGTTTGAGTACGTC. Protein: CASSPTFEYV.

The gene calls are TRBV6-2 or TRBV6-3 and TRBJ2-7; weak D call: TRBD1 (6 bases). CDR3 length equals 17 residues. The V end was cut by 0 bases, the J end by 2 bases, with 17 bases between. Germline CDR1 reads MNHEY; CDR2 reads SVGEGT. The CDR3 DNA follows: TGTGCCAGCAGTTACTCCATCTTGGGGGCGACTGCCTACGAGCAGTACTTC. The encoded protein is CASSYSILGATAYEQYF.

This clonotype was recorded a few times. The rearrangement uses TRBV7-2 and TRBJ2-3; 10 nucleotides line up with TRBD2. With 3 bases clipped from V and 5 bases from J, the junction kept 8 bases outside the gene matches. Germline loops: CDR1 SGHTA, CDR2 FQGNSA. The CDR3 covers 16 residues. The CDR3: CASSLYLAGVKDTQYF. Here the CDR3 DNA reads TGTGCCAGCAGCTTGTACCTAGCGGGAGTTAAAGATACGCAGTATTTT.

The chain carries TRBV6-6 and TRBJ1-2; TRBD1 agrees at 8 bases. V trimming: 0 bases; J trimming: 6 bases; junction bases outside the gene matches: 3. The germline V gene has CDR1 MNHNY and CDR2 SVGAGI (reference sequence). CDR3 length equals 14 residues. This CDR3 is CASSYSGQGNGYTF. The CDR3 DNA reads TGTGCCAGCAGTTACTCTGGACAGGGCAATGGCTACACCTTC.

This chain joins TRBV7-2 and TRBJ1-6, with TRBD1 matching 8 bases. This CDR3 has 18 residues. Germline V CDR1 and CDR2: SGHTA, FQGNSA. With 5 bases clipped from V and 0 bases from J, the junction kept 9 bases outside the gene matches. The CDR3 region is CASSLLRTGSSYNSPLHF. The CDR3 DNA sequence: TGTGCCAGCAGCCTCCTCCGGACAGGGAGCTCCTATAATTCACCCCTCCACTTT.

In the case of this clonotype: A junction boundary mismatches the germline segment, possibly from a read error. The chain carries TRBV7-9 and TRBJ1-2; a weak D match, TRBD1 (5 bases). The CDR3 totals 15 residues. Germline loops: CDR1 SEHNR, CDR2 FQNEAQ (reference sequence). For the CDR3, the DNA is TGTGCCAGCAGCTTAGCACCGACCAGGGCGCTTGGCTTAACTTTC. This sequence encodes CASSLAPTRALGLTF.

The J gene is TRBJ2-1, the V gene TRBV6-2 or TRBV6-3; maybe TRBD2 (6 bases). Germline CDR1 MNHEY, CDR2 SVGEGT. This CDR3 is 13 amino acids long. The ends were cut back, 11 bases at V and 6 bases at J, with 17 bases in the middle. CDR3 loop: CAGSSGGRNEQFF. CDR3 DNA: TGTGCCGGAAGTAGCGGAGGCCGCAATGAGCAGTTCTTC.